This passage covers 24 T cell receptor beta chains from one sample sequenced in a study of blood T cells in healthy people across ages. Next came a second PCR, run for roughly 7 to 12 cycles, which used a sample-barcoded 5' primer along with a J-beta primer mix. TCRdb reanalysed the 5' RACE reads using MiXCR and keeps one entry per CDR3 protein. The sample has around 970,000 distinct CDR3 sequences, around 54% seen once. Sequencing was carried out using blood. The receptor set was obtained from a woman aged 55-69 years in good health.

The genes are TRBV20-1 and TRBJ2-1; possible D gene TRBD2, 6 bases. Germline assignment: CDR1 DFQATT and CDR2 SNEGSKA (reference sequence). V was clipped by 6 bases and J by 2 bases, with 14 bases between them. This CDR3 comprises 14 residues. CDR3 DNA: TGCAGTGCCGAGCCCGGGAGCCCCTACAATGAGCAGTTCTTC. It translates to CSAEPGSPYNEQFF.

The V and J genes are TRBV27 and TRBJ2-7, with 9 nucleotides matching TRBD1. The CDR3 loop spans 14 amino acids. Germline V lookup: CDR1 MNHEY, CDR2 SMNVEV (reference sequence). The V and J ends lost 6 bases and 3 bases, in that order; junction bases with no gene match: 6. The CDR3 nucleotides are TGTGCCAGCAGACGCGGGACAGGGTTCTACGAGCAGTACTTC. Its translation: CASRRGTGFYEQYF.

The rearrangement uses TRBV11-2 and TRBJ2-2; tentative D call: TRBD1 (6 bases). Trimming took off 1 base at V and 5 bases at J, with 11 bases between the two ends. Germline CDR1 and CDR2: SGHAT and FQNNGV. The CDR3 is 15 residues long. In DNA form, the CDR3 reads TGTGCCAGCAGCTTAGTGTCAGGGGTGACCGGGGAGCTGTTTTTT. This translates into CASSLVSGVTGELFF.

The genes are TRBV20-1 and TRBJ2-5; D perhaps matches TRBD1 (6 bases). The germline V and J ends were trimmed by 3 bases and 1 base, with 15 bases remaining between them. This CDR3 is built from 15 residues. Germline-derived CDR1 and CDR2 are DFQATT and SNEGSKA (reference sequence). CDR3 loop: CSARRVQGRQETQYF. CDR3 coding DNA: TGCAGTGCTAGGAGAGTCCAGGGGCGCCAAGAGACCCAGTACTTC.

A word on this clonotype: A much larger clone differs from this one at a single base, so this may be a read error. This chain links TRBV29-1 with TRBJ2-7; unclear D gene. Germline V gene lookup returns CDR1 SQVTM and CDR2 ANQGSEA. The CDR3 extends over 11 amino acids. V was pared by 7 bases and J by 5 bases, with 12 bases between. The CDR3, as DNA: TGCAGCGCTGCCCTTAGGGACGAGCAGTACTTC. Its protein is CSAALRDEQYF.

This clonotype was seen a few times. The V call is TRBV18, the J call TRBJ2-7, with 8 positions matching TRBD1. Per the germline V gene, CDR1 is KGHSH and CDR2 is LQKENI. Unmatched junction bases numbered 3, after V lost 1 base and J lost 1 base. The CDR3 loop spans 15 amino acids. This CDR3 reads CASSPLRTGSYEQYF. In DNA form, the CDR3 reads TGTGCCAGCTCACCACTGCGGACAGGGTCCTACGAGCAGTACTTC. The full variable domain, with the rest looked up from reference TRBV18 and TRBJ2-7, is NAGVMQNPRHLVRRRGQEARLRCSPMKGHSHVYWYRQLPEEGLKFMVYLQKENIIDESGMPKERFSAEFPKEGPSILRIQQVVRGDSAAYFCASSPLRTGSYEQYFGPGTRLTVT.

This clonotype was seen a few times. This chain uses TRBV12-3 or TRBV12-4 with TRBJ1-5; D is undetermined. This CDR3 contains 13 residues. V was clipped by 2 bases and J by 5 bases, with 7 bases between them. CDR3 coding DNA: TGTGCCAGCAGTTTATCGATTGATCAGCCCCAGCATTTT. It encodes CASSLSIDQPQHF.

J is TRBJ2-3 and V is TRBV13; 7 nucleotides align to TRBD1. V trimming: 5 bases; J trimming: 3 bases; junction bases outside the gene matches: 8. The CDR3 runs to 15 residues. Germline lookup yields CDR1 PRHDT and CDR2 FYEKMQ (reference sequence). CDR3 sequence: CASSQGTVRTDTQYF. DNA of the CDR3: TGTGCCAGCAGCCAAGGGACAGTCAGGACAGATACGCAGTATTTT.

Of note for this clonotype: A single base separates this from a much larger clone, so it may be a read error. The genes are TRBV7-2 and TRBJ2-1, with 8 bases fitting TRBD1. Near its end, the DNA agrees better with TRBJ2-7, so the J call may be wrong. The CDR3 has 14 residues. Germline CDR1 is SGHTA and CDR2 is FQGNSA. CDR3 nucleotide sequence: TGTGCCAGCAGCCTGACAGGGGCGTACAATGAGCAGTACTTC. Amino acid sequence: CASSLTGAYNEQYF.

The rearrangement joins TRBV30 to TRBJ2-2; D gene ambiguous. The CDR3 has 14 residues. V was cut by 0 bases and J by 1 base, with 6 bases left in between. Germline V lookup: CDR1 GTSNPN, CDR2 SVGIG (reference sequence). The CDR3 region is CAWSVHRNTGELFF. The CDR3 region has the DNA TGTGCCTGGAGTGTACACCGGAACACCGGGGAGCTGTTTTTT.

The chain has TRBV27 and TRBJ1-2, with TRBD1 matching over 9 bases. V lost 4 bases to trimming and J lost 7 bases; unmatched junction nucleotides: 10. CDR3 length equals 15 residues. Germline assignment: CDR1 MNHEY and CDR2 SMNVEV (reference sequence). The CDR3 bases are TGTGCCAGCAGTTCCATGAGGACAGGGGAGGTTGGCTACACCTTC. Its protein product is CASSSMRTGEVGYTF.

The rearrangement links TRBV6-1 to TRBJ2-7; 10 bases align to TRBD1. With 8 bases clipped from V and 5 bases from J, the junction kept 6 bases outside the gene matches. In germline, CDR1 is MNHNS, CDR2 SASEGT. This CDR3 contains 13 residues. The CDR3 here is CASGGQGVNEQYF. CDR3 nucleotides: TGTGCCAGCGGAGGACAGGGGGTCAACGAGCAGTACTTC.

This clonotype was counted a few times. The rearrangement joins TRBV7-9 to TRBJ2-7; 8 bases map to TRBD2. This CDR3 has 15 residues. The V and J ends lost 1 base and 5 bases, in that order; junction bases with no gene match: 7. Looked up from germline, CDR1 is SEHNR and CDR2 is FQNEAQ (reference sequence). DNA of the CDR3: TGTGCCAGCAGCTTAGGCCCCACTAGCGGAGACGAGCAGTACTTC. Protein sequence: CASSLGPTSGDEQYF.

This clonotype was counted a single time. The chain joins TRBV14 to TRBJ2-1; maybe TRBD2 (7 bases). Deletions cut 0 bases from V and 10 bases from J, with 19 bases between. The CDR3 length is 16 residues. Germline-derived CDR1 and CDR2 are SGHDN and FVKESK. This CDR3 is CASSQDSPGGAGEQFF. The CDR3 coding sequence is TGTGCCAGCAGCCAAGATTCGCCTGGGGGGGCGGGGGAGCAGTTCTTC.

CDR3 region: CASSPRGGISYEQYF. Written as DNA, the CDR3 is TGTGCCAGCAGTCCACGAGGGGGGATCTCCTACGAGCAGTACTTC. This chain links TRBV27 with TRBJ2-7; D is possibly TRBD1 or TRBD2 (6 bases each). CDR1 is MNHEY, CDR2 SMNVEV, per germline (reference sequence). Trimming left V 5 bases short and J 0 bases short, with 14 bases between. There are 15 residues in the CDR3.

V is TRBV4-1 and J is TRBJ2-1, with TRBD2 identical over 9 bases. Losses at the gene ends were 0 bases for V and 6 bases for J; bases not matched to a gene: 9. Germline V lookup: CDR1 MGHRA, CDR2 YSYEKL. This CDR3 spans 17 amino acids. CDR3 bases: TGCGCCAGCAGCCAAGATTATGGCGGGAGGGGATCCAATGAGCAGTTCTTC. The encoded protein is CASSQDYGGRGSNEQFF.

This clonotype was seen only a few times. J is TRBJ2-1 and V is TRBV20-1; D is ambiguous. The CDR3 covers 12 residues. V dropped 6 bases and J dropped 8 bases, with 14 bases sitting between them. CDR1 is DFQATT and CDR2 is SNEGSKA in the germline V gene (reference sequence). CDR3: CSAPLSDDEQFF. CDR3 in DNA: TGCAGTGCCCCCCTAAGCGACGATGAGCAGTTCTTC.

The chain carries TRBV20-1 and TRBJ2-7, with unresolved D. Germline values: CDR1 DFQATT, CDR2 SNEGSKA (reference sequence). The CDR3 loop spans 14 amino acids. V was pared by 6 bases and J by 0 bases, with 15 bases between. The CDR3 DNA is TGCAGTGCCCAGACTGCAGTCCGCTCCTACGAGCAGTACTTC. It specifies CSAQTAVRSYEQYF.

This sequence joins TRBV7-9 and TRBJ2-1; TRBD2 agrees at 12 bases. V lost 5 bases, J lost 4 bases, and 15 bases stayed unmatched. Germline V gene sequence: CDR1 SEHNR, CDR2 FQNEAQ (reference sequence). The CDR3 length is 19 residues. CDR3 residues: CASSPTTSGRAGGYNEQFF. Written as DNA, the CDR3 is TGTGCCAGCAGCCCCACGACTAGCGGGAGAGCAGGGGGATACAATGAGCAGTTCTTC.

The chain uses TRBV6-2 or TRBV6-3 and TRBJ1-4; D not resolved. V was clipped by 4 bases and J by 7 bases, with 7 bases between them. CDR1 is MNHEY, CDR2 SVGEGT, per germline. The CDR3 spans 12 residues. The CDR3, as DNA: TGTGCCAGCAGTTTGTCGGCTGAAAAACTGTTTTTT. This sequence encodes CASSLSAEKLFF.

In DNA form, the CDR3 reads TGTGCCAGCAGTTACTTGGGACTAGCGGGAAGGGAAGATACGCAGTATTTT. The encoded protein is CASSYLGLAGREDTQYF. The rearrangement uses TRBV6-6 and TRBJ2-3, with 13 bases aligning to TRBD2. V lost 1 base to trimming and J lost 5 bases; unmatched junction nucleotides: 6. Germline V lookup: CDR1 MNHNY, CDR2 SVGAGI (reference sequence). There are 17 residues in the CDR3.

J is TRBJ2-7 and V is TRBV10-2; 8 positions agree with TRBD1. The junction had 7 bases not matched to a gene; V was cut back by 0 bases and J by 3 bases. The CDR3 is 16 amino acids. Germline CDR1 WSHSY, CDR2 SAAADI. CDR3 bases: TGCGCCAGCAGTGAGTCGACTCAGGGGGCGGACTACGAGCAGTACTTC. Translated: CASSESTQGADYEQYF.

This clonotype appeared a few times. The V and J genes are TRBV28 and TRBJ2-7; the match to TRBD1 covers 7 bases. Trimming took 11 bases from V and 1 from J; bases not matched to a gene: 11. CDR1 and CDR2 (germline): MDHEN, SYDVKM. The CDR3 has 14 residues. CDR3 loop: CACTNRDSSYEQYF. Here the CDR3 DNA reads TGTGCCTGCACCAACCGGGACAGTTCCTACGAGCAGTACTTC.

The chain has TRBV20-1 and TRBJ2-1; 14 bases align to TRBD2. The CDR3 consists of 15 residues. Germline V gene data show CDR1 as DFQATT and CDR2 as SNEGSKA (reference sequence). Trimming removed 0 bases from V and 10 bases from J; junction bases left unmatched: 5. The CDR3 nucleotides are TGCAGTGCTAGAGATGGGACTAGCGGGAGTGGGGAGCAGTTCTTC. This codes for CSARDGTSGSGEQFF.